These 24 T cell receptor beta chains were all obtained from the same sample, sequenced in a study of read filtering for tumor transcriptome and immune sequencing. The library was built from about 0.4 ug RNA with molecular barcoded adaptors for alpha/delta and beta/gamma chains. TCRdb re-analysed the reads in MiXCR, keeping a single row per CDR3 protein. The sample holds 60,000 to 75,000 distinct CDR3 sequences, around 19% seen once. The sequenced material came from a population of CD138-negative cells sorted from bone marrow. These receptor sequences come from a donor aged 40 or over with multiple myeloma.

This chain uses TRBV2 with TRBJ2-6; no reliable D call. Trimming left V 8 bases short and J 0 bases short, with 11 bases between. CDR1 and CDR2 (germline): SNHLY, FYNNEI. The CDR3 has 15 residues. CDR3 in amino acids: CASLTGGSGANVLTF. As DNA, the CDR3 is TGTGCCAGCCTTACGGGCGGCTCTGGGGCCAACGTCCTGACTTTC.

This clonotype has at least ten counts. V usage is TRBV3-1 and J usage is TRBJ2-7; D is unresolved. Germline loops: CDR1 LGHDT, CDR2 YNNKEL (reference sequence). The CDR3 covers 15 residues. V shed 3 bases and J shed 3 bases, with 15 bases lying between them. This CDR3 is CASSQYGGRSYEQYF. The CDR3 region has the DNA TGTGCCAGCAGCCAGTATGGTGGCAGGAGCTACGAGCAGTACTTC.

This chain uses TRBV5-5 with TRBJ1-2; tentatively, D is TRBD1 (6 bases). The germline V gene encodes CDR1 SGHKS and CDR2 YYEKEE (reference sequence). V was pared by 0 bases and J by 6 bases, with 15 bases between. This CDR3 is 15 amino acids long. The CDR3 spells CASSLEGRGIDGYTF. The CDR3 DNA sequence: TGTGCCAGCAGCTTGGAGGGCAGGGGTATAGATGGCTACACCTTC.

J is TRBJ2-7 and V is TRBV7-2; weak D call: TRBD1 (7 bases). The CDR3 sequence is 15 residues long. CDR1 is SGHTA and CDR2 is FQGNSA in the germline V gene. Trimming left V 6 bases short and J 2 bases short, with 17 bases between. The CDR3 loop is CASSTQGGVPYEQYF. As DNA, the CDR3 is TGTGCCAGCAGTACCCAGGGGGGAGTCCCCTACGAGCAGTACTTC.

The chain has TRBV18 and TRBJ2-2; possible D gene TRBD1, 6 bases. The CDR3 consists of 15 residues. Germline V CDR1 and CDR2: KGHSH, LQKENI. V was shortened by 6 bases and J by 7 bases, with 18 bases between the two germline ends. CDR3 coding DNA: TGTGCCAGCTCTCCTGGACAGCGTTTAGACGGGGAGCTGTTTTTT. Amino acids: CASSPGQRLDGELFF. The whole variable domain, remainder taken from reference TRBV18 and TRBJ2-2, is NAGVMQNPRHLVRRRGQEARLRCSPMKGHSHVYWYRQLPEEGLKFMVYLQKENIIDESGMPKERFSAEFPKEGPSILRIQQVVRGDSAAYFCASSPGQRLDGELFFGEGSRLTVL.

This clonotype showed up many times. The rearrangement joins TRBV20-1 to TRBJ2-7; maybe TRBD1 (5 bases). Germline assignment: CDR1 DFQATT and CDR2 SNEGSKA (reference sequence). The germline V and J ends were trimmed by 1 base and 6 bases, with 19 bases remaining between them. The CDR3 runs 15 residues. The CDR3 loop reads CSARVPPRDPGEQYF. Here the CDR3 DNA reads TGCAGTGCTAGAGTTCCCCCCAGGGATCCAGGCGAGCAGTACTTC.

This clonotype was observed many times. The chain employs TRBV4-1 and TRBJ2-5, with D perhaps matching TRBD2 (5 bases). Germline V gene sequence: CDR1 MGHRA, CDR2 YSYEKL. This CDR3 comprises 15 residues. V was trimmed by 1 base and J by 5 bases, leaving 14 bases between them. CDR3 nucleotides: TGCGCCAGCAGCCAAGGGGAGACTACTAGGGAGACCCAGTACTTC. As protein: CASSQGETTRETQYF.

This clonotype showed up just a few times. The chain combines TRBV6-5 with TRBJ1-2; TRBD1 agrees at 7 bases. Germline V gene lookup returns CDR1 MNHEY and CDR2 SVGAGI. The CDR3 extends over 13 amino acids. Trimming took 5 bases from V and 6 from J; bases not matched to a gene: 6. In nucleotides, the CDR3 is TGTGCCAGCAGTACGAGAGGGGGCAATGGCTACACCTTC. Translating gives CASSTRGGNGYTF.

This clonotype was recorded at least ten times. The chain links TRBV28 to TRBJ1-1; D may be TRBD1 (5 bases). Germline CDR1 MDHEN, CDR2 SYDVKM. Trimming removed 3 bases at V and 4 bases at J, with 12 bases between. This CDR3 comprises 14 residues. The CDR3 reads CASSFQGRGTEAFF. The CDR3, as DNA: TGTGCCAGCAGTTTCCAGGGAAGAGGCACTGAAGCTTTCTTT.

This clonotype was seen repeatedly, ten times or more. This chain uses TRBV14 with TRBJ2-1, with D possibly called TRBD1 or TRBD2 (5 bases each). Germline V gene lookup returns CDR1 SGHDN and CDR2 FVKESK. The CDR3 has 14 amino acids. V was pared by 0 bases and J by 6 bases, with 9 bases between. The CDR3 spells CASSQDLGGNEQFF. As DNA, the CDR3 is TGTGCCAGCAGCCAAGATCTTGGGGGCAATGAGCAGTTCTTC.

This clonotype was picked up a small number of times. J is TRBJ1-2 and V is TRBV12-3 or TRBV12-4; D is unclear. Trimming stripped 2 bases from V and 2 bases from J, with 9 bases between. This CDR3 has 14 residues. The CDR3 DNA reads TGTGCCAGCAGTTTATACTCGGGCAACTATGGCTACACCTTC. Its translation: CASSLYSGNYGYTF.

This clonotype has at least ten counts. CDR3 region: CASSLRGRGLYNEQFF. In DNA form, the CDR3 reads TGTGCCAGCAGCCTCCGGGGCAGGGGGCTGTACAATGAGCAGTTCTTC. V is TRBV3-1 and J is TRBJ2-1; TRBD1 aligns across 8 bases. This CDR3 is 16 amino acids long. Germline CDR1 reads LGHDT; CDR2 reads YNNKEL (reference sequence). V shed 4 bases and J 4 bases; nucleotides not matched to a gene: 9.

This clonotype was observed at least ten times. The gene calls are TRBV29-1 and TRBJ2-1, with D unclear. Germline assignment: CDR1 SQVTM and CDR2 ANQGSEA. The CDR3 is 12 residues long. The V gene lost 4 bases and the J gene lost 5 bases, with 9 bases spanning the gap. The CDR3 here is CSVGSSDNEQFF. Written as DNA, the CDR3 is TGCAGCGTTGGCTCGTCGGACAATGAGCAGTTCTTC.

At least ten counts were recorded for this clonotype. The chain links TRBV20-1 to TRBJ2-3, with D possibly matching TRBD2 (6 bases). CDR1 and CDR2 (germline): DFQATT, SNEGSKA (reference sequence). The CDR3 is made up of 13 amino acids. Trimming cost V 6 bases and J 2 bases, with 12 bases left between them. CDR3 nucleotides: TGCAGTGCGCGGGACTCCTACACAGATACGCAGTATTTT. Its translation: CSARDSYTDTQYF.

This clonotype has a count of ten or more. The V gene is TRBV24-1, the J gene TRBJ2-5, with a weak D call TRBD2 (5 bases). This CDR3 is built from 13 residues. The V end lost 5 bases, the J end lost 5 bases, and 11 bases lay between the germline ends. Germline V gives CDR1 KGHDR, CDR2 SFDVKD. The CDR3 region is CATSGGFDETQYF. For the CDR3, the DNA is TGTGCCACCAGTGGAGGGTTTGACGAGACCCAGTACTTC.

This clonotype was seen ten or more times. V gene TRBV2 combines with J gene TRBJ2-1; TRBD1 matches 8 bases. Germline trimming cut 3 bases from V and 9 bases from J; bases unmatched to any gene: 4. Germline V gene lookup returns CDR1 SNHLY and CDR2 FYNNEI. The CDR3 extends over 13 amino acids. CDR3 sequence: CASSEAQGGEQFF. CDR3 DNA sequence: TGTGCCAGCAGTGAGGCACAGGGGGGTGAGCAGTTCTTC.

In its sample, this clonotype was seen a few times. V and J are TRBV7-9 and TRBJ1-5; D remains unclear. This CDR3 region has 14 residues. Between the trimmed V and J ends, which lost 1 base and 5 bases, there was a span of 9 bases. CDR1 is SEHNR, CDR2 FQNEAQ, per germline (reference sequence). CDR3 sequence: CASSLGVGDQPQHF. The CDR3 nucleotides are TGTGCCAGCAGCTTAGGGGTCGGCGATCAGCCCCAGCATTTT.

Ten or more counts support this clonotype. The genes are TRBV6-2 or TRBV6-3 and TRBJ1-1; D uncertain. CDR1 MNHEY and CDR2 SVGEGT come from the germline V gene. This CDR3 has 11 residues. Trimming took off 4 bases at V and 5 bases at J, with 5 bases between the two ends. CDR3 coding DNA: TGTGCCAGCAGTTTAATGACTGAAGCTTTCTTT. Translated, it gives CASSLMTEAFF.

This clonotype was picked up many times. One end of the junction fails to match germline, which may point to a read error. V and J are TRBV5-1 and TRBJ2-3, with D maybe TRBD1 (7 bases). CDR1 and CDR2 from the germline V gene are SGHRS and YFSETQ. The CDR3 sequence is 16 residues long. As DNA, the CDR3 is TGCGCCAGCAGCTTGGGCCCAGGGGGGCGCACCGATACGCAGTATTTT. Translating gives CASSLGPGGRTDTQYF.

The gene calls are TRBV2 and TRBJ2-5; tentative D call: TRBD2 (6 bases). Deletions cut 4 bases from V and 1 base from J, with 7 bases between. There are 13 residues in the CDR3. CDR1 is SNHLY and CDR2 is FYNNEI in the germline V gene. The CDR3 here is CASSGLVQETQYF. The CDR3 coding sequence is TGTGCCAGCAGTGGACTAGTCCAAGAGACCCAGTACTTC.

This clonotype appeared many times. This sequence joins TRBV29-1 and TRBJ2-1; 10 bases map to TRBD2. The V gene end was trimmed by 4 bases and the J gene end by 7 bases; junction bases not matched to a gene: 19. Germline lookup yields CDR1 SQVTM and CDR2 ANQGSEA. CDR3 length: 18 amino acids. In DNA form, the CDR3 reads TGCAGCGTTGGGGGACTAGCGCGAACCTCCTTACTTCGGAATGAGCAGTTCTTC. It is translated as CSVGGLARTSLLRNEQFF.

This clonotype was found a few times. The CDR3 region is CASSLSRGSYSNQPQHF. For the CDR3, the DNA is TGTGCCAGCAGTTTATCCAGGGGATCTTATAGCAATCAGCCCCAGCATTTT. V and J are TRBV28 and TRBJ1-5; D is possibly TRBD1 (6 bases). This CDR3 contains 17 residues. V lost 1 base to trimming and J lost 0 bases, with 13 bases between them. CDR1 is MDHEN and CDR2 is SYDVKM in the germline V gene.

Ten or more counts support this clonotype. The gene calls are TRBV5-1 and TRBJ2-1; TRBD1 might be the D (5 bases). V was shortened by 6 bases and J by 3 bases, with 13 bases between the two germline ends. CDR1 and CDR2 (germline): SGHRS, YFSETQ. The CDR3 has 14 amino acids. The CDR3 loop reads CASNAGQGYNEQFF. The CDR3 nucleotides are TGCGCCAGCAACGCTGGGCAGGGCTACAATGAGCAGTTCTTC.

To note about this clonotype: One base away lies a much larger clone, so this may be a sequencing read error. This CDR3 is missing its conserved last phenylalanine or tryptophan, likely due to a read error. The V call is TRBV7-2, the J call TRBJ2-3; no reliable D call. The CDR3 has 15 residues. Trimming removed 1 base from V and 3 bases from J, with 11 bases in between. Germline-derived CDR1 and CDR2 are SGHTA and FQGNSA. The CDR3 DNA sequence: TGTGCCAGCAGCTTAGGCTCGGGTCAAACAGATACGCAGTATGTT. The encoded protein is CASSLGSGQTDTQYV.